A selection of T cell receptor beta chains follows, all from one sample in a study of blood T cells in healthy people across ages. TCRdb reprocessed the 5' RACE reads via MiXCR and lists one record per CDR3 protein. The data contain some 940,000 distinct CDR3 sequences, almost 30% of them singletons. The data were also submitted as part of a second study, on T cells of mothers and their children.

The sequenced sample was blood. The receptors derive from a woman aged 40 to 49 in good health. Both conserved end residues are trimmed from each CDR3. Size is omitted from some rows. Given values are once, few, many or a class for expanded clones.

abundance	v_gene	j_gene	CDR3aa
many	TRBV10-3	TRBJ1-2	AISEWGSYGYT
.	TRBV27	TRBJ2-7	ASIATGQGSYEQY
.	TRBV29-1	TRBJ1-5	SVVQGDSNQPQH
few	TRBV5-1	TRBJ2-5	ASNTGERETQY
few	TRBV7-3	TRBJ2-2	ASSPTGQPNTGELF
many	TRBV6-5	TRBJ1-2	ASSFTGQGALGYT
many	TRBV5-6	TRBJ2-7	ASSLVTAYEQY
.	TRBV2	TRBJ1-5	ASSRDYNQPQH
.	TRBV3-1	TRBJ2-7	ASSQGGLGTSSTYEQY
many	TRBV11-2	TRBJ2-5	ASSRVGSWETQY
.	TRBV11-2	TRBJ2-1	ASSPPGQGNKQF
.	TRBV2	TRBJ2-3	ASKGTVTDTQY
few	TRBV7-2	TRBJ1-5	ASSSNYQPQH
.	TRBV5-1	TRBJ2-7	ASSLPRQTYEQY
many	TRBV2	TRBJ1-2	ASTRDSYGYT
.	TRBV12-3/TRBV12-4	TRBJ1-2	ASSPDTVRGKGYT
few	TRBV6-1	TRBJ1-5	ASSEAGNQPQH
.	TRBV9	TRBJ2-1	ASSAGVFMDNEQF
few	TRBV5-1	TRBJ2-5	ASSSDRVNQETQY
few	TRBV3-1	TRBJ2-5	ASRLAAGETQY
few	TRBV7-8	TRBJ2-3	ASSQGRATDTQY
.	TRBV7-9	TRBJ1-1	ASGPANTEAF
many	TRBV28	TRBJ2-7	ASSFWDSPYEQY
few	TRBV20-1	TRBJ2-7	SAPGRRRAYEQY
many	TRBV4-1	TRBJ2-7	ASSPTSDAGYEQY
.	TRBV5-1	TRBJ1-1	ASSLDGQGSNTEAF
few	TRBV29-1	TRBJ1-2	SAHPGQGAGGYT
few	TRBV18	TRBJ2-5	ASSPIYTGYQETQY
.	TRBV5-1	TRBJ2-5	ASSAGTSGGTQY
.	TRBV2	TRBJ1-1	ASSAPGVRTEAF
few	TRBV28	TRBJ1-2	ASSFTGGVNGYT
many	TRBV5-1	TRBJ2-1	ASSLSQGAYNEQF
once	TRBV5-1	TRBJ2-1	ASTDERLNEQF